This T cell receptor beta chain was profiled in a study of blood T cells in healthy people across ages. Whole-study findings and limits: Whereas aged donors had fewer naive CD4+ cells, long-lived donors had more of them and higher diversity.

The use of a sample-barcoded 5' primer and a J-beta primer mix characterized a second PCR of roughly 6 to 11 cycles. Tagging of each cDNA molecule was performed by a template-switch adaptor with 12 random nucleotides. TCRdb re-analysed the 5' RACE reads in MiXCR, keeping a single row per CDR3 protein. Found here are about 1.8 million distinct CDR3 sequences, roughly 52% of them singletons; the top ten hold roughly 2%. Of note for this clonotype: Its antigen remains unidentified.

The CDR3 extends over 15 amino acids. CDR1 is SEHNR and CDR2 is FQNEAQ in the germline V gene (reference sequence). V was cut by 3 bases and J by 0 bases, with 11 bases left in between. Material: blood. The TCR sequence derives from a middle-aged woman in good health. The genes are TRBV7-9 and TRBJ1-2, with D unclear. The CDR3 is CASSFTTVANYGYTF. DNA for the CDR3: TGTGCCAGCAGCTTCACCACGGTTGCTAACTATGGCTACACCTTC.